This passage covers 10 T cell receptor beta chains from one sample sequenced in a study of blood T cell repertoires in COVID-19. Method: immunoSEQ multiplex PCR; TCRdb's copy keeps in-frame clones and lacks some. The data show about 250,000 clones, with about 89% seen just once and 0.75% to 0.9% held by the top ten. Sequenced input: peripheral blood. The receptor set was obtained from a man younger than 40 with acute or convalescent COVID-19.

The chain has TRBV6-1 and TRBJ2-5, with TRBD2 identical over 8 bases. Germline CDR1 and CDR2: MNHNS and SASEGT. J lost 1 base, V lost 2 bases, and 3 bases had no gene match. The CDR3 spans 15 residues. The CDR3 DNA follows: TGTGCCAGCAGTGAACACGGGAGGGCCCAAGAGACCCAGTACTTC. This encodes CASSEHGRAQETQYF.

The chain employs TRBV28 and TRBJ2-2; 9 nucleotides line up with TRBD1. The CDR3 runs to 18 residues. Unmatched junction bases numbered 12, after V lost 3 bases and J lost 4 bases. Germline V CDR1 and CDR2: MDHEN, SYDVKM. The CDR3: CASSLPTGGAYSTGELFF. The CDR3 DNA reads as TGTGCCAGCAGTTTGCCTACAGGGGGCGCGTACAGCACCGGGGAGCTGTTTTTT. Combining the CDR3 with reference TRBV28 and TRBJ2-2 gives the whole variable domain DVKVTQSSRYLVKRTGEKVFLECVQDMDHENMFWYRQDPGLGLRLIYFSYDVKMKEKGDIPEGYSVSREKKERFSLILESASTNQTSMYLCASSLPTGGAYSTGELFFGEGSRLTVL.

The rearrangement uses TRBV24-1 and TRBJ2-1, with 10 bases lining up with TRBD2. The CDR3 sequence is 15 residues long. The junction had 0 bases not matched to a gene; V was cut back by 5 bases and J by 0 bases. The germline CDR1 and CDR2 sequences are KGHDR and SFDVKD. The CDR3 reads CATSASGSSYNEQFF. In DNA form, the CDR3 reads TGTGCCACCAGTGCTAGCGGGAGCTCCTACAATGAGCAGTTCTTC.

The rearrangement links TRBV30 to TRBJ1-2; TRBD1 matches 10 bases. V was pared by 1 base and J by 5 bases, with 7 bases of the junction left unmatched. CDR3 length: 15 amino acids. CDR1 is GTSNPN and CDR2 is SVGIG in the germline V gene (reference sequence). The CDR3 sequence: CAWSAWTGGNYGYTF. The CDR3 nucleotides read TGTGCCTGGAGTGCTTGGACAGGGGGAAATTATGGCTACACCTTC.

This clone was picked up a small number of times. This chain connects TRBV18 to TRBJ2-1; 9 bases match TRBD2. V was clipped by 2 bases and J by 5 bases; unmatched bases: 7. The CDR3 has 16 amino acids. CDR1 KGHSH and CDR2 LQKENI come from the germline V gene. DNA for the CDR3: TGTGCCAGCTCACCAAACAGCGGGGGGCTAAACAATGAGCAGTTCTTC. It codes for CASSPNSGGLNNEQFF.

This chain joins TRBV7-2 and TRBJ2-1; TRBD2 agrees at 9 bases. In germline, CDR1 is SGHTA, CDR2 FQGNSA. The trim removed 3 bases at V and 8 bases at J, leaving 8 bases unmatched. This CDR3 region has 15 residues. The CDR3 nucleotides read TGTGCCAGCAGCTTCGTTGCGGGGGGGTACTATGAGCAGTTCTTC. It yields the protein CASSFVAGGYYEQFF.

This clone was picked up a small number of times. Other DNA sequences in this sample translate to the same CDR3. CDR3 DNA sequence: TGCGCCAGCCGGGCCGGCGGGTCTAATGAAAAACTGTTTTTT. It translates to CASRAGGSNEKLFF. V and J are TRBV5-1 and TRBJ1-4, with D hard to call. The V end lost 7 bases, the J end lost 3 bases, and 13 bases lay between the germline ends. The length of the CDR3 is 14 residues. Germline V gene lookup returns CDR1 SGHRS and CDR2 YFSETQ.

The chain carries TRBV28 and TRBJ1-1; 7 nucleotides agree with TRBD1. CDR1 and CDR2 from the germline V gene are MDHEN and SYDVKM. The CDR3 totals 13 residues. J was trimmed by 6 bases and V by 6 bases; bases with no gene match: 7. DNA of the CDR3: TGTGCCAGCAGATATGACAGGGTGGCTGAAGCTTTCTTT. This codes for CASRYDRVAEAFF.

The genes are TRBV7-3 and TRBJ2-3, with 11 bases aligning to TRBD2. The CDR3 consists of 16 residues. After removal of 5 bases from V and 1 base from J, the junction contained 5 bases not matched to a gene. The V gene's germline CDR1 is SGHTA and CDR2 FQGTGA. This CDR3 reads CASSPLGLAGTDTQYF. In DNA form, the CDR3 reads TGTGCCAGCAGCCCCCTGGGACTAGCGGGCACAGATACGCAGTATTTT.

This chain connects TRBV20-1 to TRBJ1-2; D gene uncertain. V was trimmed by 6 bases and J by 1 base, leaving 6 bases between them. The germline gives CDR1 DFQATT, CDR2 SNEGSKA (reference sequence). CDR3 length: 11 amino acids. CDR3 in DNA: TGCAGTGCCAGTCATAACTATGGCTACACCTTC. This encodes CSASHNYGYTF.